A selection of T cell receptor beta chains follows, all from one sample in a study of control samples from healthy donors and cancer patients. TCRdb's table, derived via immunoSEQ multiplex PCR, lists solely in-frame clones and lacks some. The table has over 200,000 clones, approximately 80% seen once. The sample comprised PBMCs. The receptors shown here come from a woman in her sixties or seventies with lung cancer. Each CDR3 is given with its conserved first and last residue. The order of the fields is clone size, V gene, D gene, J gene, CDR3 protein, CDR3 DNA. A D gene is named only where the DNA matches it firmly. A clone size is listed for some rows: how often the clone was seen (once, few, many), or a class if it is expanded.

abundance: -
v_gene: TRBV19
d_gene: -
j_gene: TRBJ1-1
CDR3aa: CASSSVGNTEAFF
CDR3nt: TGTGCCAGTAGTTCCGTAGGGAACACTGAAGCTTTCTTT

abundance: -
v_gene: TRBV5-1
d_gene: TRBD2
j_gene: TRBJ2-1
CDR3aa: CASSLTSGYNEQFF
CDR3nt: TGCGCCAGCAGCTTGACTAGCGGGTACAATGAGCAGTTCTTC

abundance: few
v_gene: TRBV7-7
d_gene: -
j_gene: TRBJ2-1
CDR3aa: CASSQTHERTYNEQFF
CDR3nt: TGTGCCAGCAGCCAGACTCATGAGCGGACCTACAATGAGCAGTTCTTC

abundance: few
v_gene: TRBV5-1
d_gene: TRBD1
j_gene: TRBJ1-1
CDR3aa: CASSLSGGNTEAFF
CDR3nt: TGCGCCAGCAGCTTGTCAGGGGGGAACACTGAAGCTTTCTTT

abundance: -
v_gene: TRBV7-9
d_gene: -
j_gene: TRBJ2-2
CDR3aa: CASSFYDTGELFF
CDR3nt: TGTGCCAGCAGCTTTTATGACACCGGGGAGCTGTTTTTT

abundance: -
v_gene: TRBV19
d_gene: TRBD1
j_gene: TRBJ2-4
CDR3aa: CASSQGPGQGQNIQYF
CDR3nt: TGTGCCAGTAGCCAAGGCCCGGGACAGGGCCAAAACATTCAGTACTTC

abundance: -
v_gene: TRBV28
d_gene: TRBD1
j_gene: TRBJ2-5
CDR3aa: CASSWTGTETQYF
CDR3nt: TGTGCCAGCAGTTGGACAGGAACAGAGACCCAGTACTTC

abundance: -
v_gene: TRBV19
d_gene: TRBD1
j_gene: TRBJ2-5
CDR3aa: CASSFGTANTQYF
CDR3nt: TGTGCCAGTAGTTTCGGGACAGCGAATACCCAGTACTTC

abundance: -
v_gene: TRBV14
d_gene: TRBD2
j_gene: TRBJ2-3
CDR3aa: CASSSLAGGSQRTDTQYF
CDR3nt: TGTGCCAGCAGCTCCCTAGCGGGGGGCTCCCAGCGCACAGATACGCAGTATTTT

abundance: -
v_gene: TRBV9
d_gene: -
j_gene: TRBJ1-2
CDR3aa: CASSVGGPGGYTF
CDR3nt: TGTGCCAGCAGCGTAGGCGGACCCGGGGGCTACACCTTC

abundance: -
v_gene: TRBV5-6
d_gene: TRBD1
j_gene: TRBJ1-4
CDR3aa: CASSLGTAATNEKLFF
CDR3nt: TGTGCCAGCAGCCTTGGGACAGCAGCAACTAATGAAAAACTGTTTTTT

abundance: -
v_gene: TRBV11-2
d_gene: -
j_gene: TRBJ2-7
CDR3aa: CASSLVLVGEQYF
CDR3nt: TGTGCCAGCAGCTTAGTCCTAGTGGGCGAGCAGTACTTC

abundance: -
v_gene: TRBV7-8
d_gene: TRBD2
j_gene: TRBJ2-2
CDR3aa: CASSLGSGSGGGELFF
CDR3nt: TGTGCCAGCAGCTTAGGGAGCGGGAGCGGGGGCGGGGAGCTGTTTTTT

abundance: -
v_gene: TRBV6-5
d_gene: -
j_gene: TRBJ2-7
CDR3aa: CATSQGGFREQYF
CDR3nt: TGTGCCACATCCCAGGGGGGCTTTCGCGAGCAGTACTTC

abundance: many
v_gene: TRBV6-1
d_gene: -
j_gene: TRBJ1-4
CDR3aa: CASSEKLGPREKLFF
CDR3nt: TGTGCCAGCAGTGAAAAACTGGGCCCGAGAGAAAAACTGTTTTTT

abundance: -
v_gene: TRBV10-3
d_gene: TRBD2
j_gene: TRBJ2-7
CDR3aa: CAINNGGAYEQYF
CDR3nt: TGTGCCATCAACAACGGGGGGGCCTACGAGCAGTACTTC

abundance: -
v_gene: TRBV6-1
d_gene: -
j_gene: TRBJ2-7
CDR3aa: CASSEGQGFYEQYF
CDR3nt: TGTGCCAGCAGTGAGGGGCAGGGATTTTACGAGCAGTACTTC

abundance: -
v_gene: TRBV19
d_gene: -
j_gene: TRBJ1-5
CDR3aa: CASSGGEGRNQPQHF
CDR3nt: TGTGCCAGTAGTGGAGGGGAAGGGCGCAATCAGCCCCAGCATTTT

abundance: -
v_gene: TRBV7-8
d_gene: -
j_gene: TRBJ2-5
CDR3aa: CASSLMDVQETQYF
CDR3nt: TGTGCCAGCAGCTTAATGGACGTACAAGAGACCCAGTACTTC

abundance: -
v_gene: TRBV5-1
d_gene: -
j_gene: TRBJ2-1
CDR3aa: CASSLTGSNEQFF
CDR3nt: TGCGCCAGCAGCTTGACAGGGTCCAATGAGCAGTTCTTC

abundance: -
v_gene: TRBV5-1
d_gene: -
j_gene: TRBJ1-1
CDR3aa: CASRRAYANTEAFF
CDR3nt: TGCGCCAGCAGGAGGGCCTACGCGAACACTGAAGCTTTCTTT

abundance: few
v_gene: TRBV18
d_gene: -
j_gene: TRBJ2-6
CDR3aa: CASSPQKGSGANVLTF
CDR3nt: TGTGCCAGCTCACCTCAGAAGGGGTCTGGGGCCAACGTCCTGACTTTC

abundance: -
v_gene: TRBV5-1
d_gene: -
j_gene: TRBJ2-3
CDR3aa: CASSLDSSTDTQYF
CDR3nt: TGCGCCAGCAGCTTGGACAGCAGCACAGATACGCAGTATTTT

abundance: -
v_gene: TRBV7-2
d_gene: -
j_gene: TRBJ1-3
CDR3aa: CASSPGGNTIYF
CDR3nt: TGTGCCAGCAGCCCTGGGGGAAACACCATATATTTT

abundance: -
v_gene: TRBV28
d_gene: -
j_gene: TRBJ2-3
CDR3aa: CASSSGTDTQYF
CDR3nt: TGTGCCAGCAGTTCGGGGACAGATACGCAGTATTTT

abundance: -
v_gene: TRBV3-1/TRBV3-2
d_gene: -
j_gene: TRBJ2-2
CDR3aa: CASSQGPSSHRGTGELFF
CDR3nt: TGTGCCAGCAGCCAAGGGCCTTCATCCCACCGGGGGACCGGGGAGCTGTTTTTT

abundance: -
v_gene: TRBV2
d_gene: -
j_gene: TRBJ1-1
CDR3aa: CASYFEGSTEAFF
CDR3nt: TGTGCCAGCTACTTCGAGGGAAGCACTGAAGCTTTCTTT